These T cell receptor beta chains were read from a single sample in a study of blood T cell repertoires in COVID-19. Clones were sequenced by immunoSEQ multiplex PCR, and TCRdb holds only the in-frame ones, with some missing. The sample records hundreds of thousands of clones, roughly 90% being singletons. The specimen sequenced was peripheral blood. The receptors stem from a woman aged 45 to 65 with acute or convalescent COVID-19. Both conserved end residues are part of each CDR3. The order of the fields is CDR3 protein, CDR3 DNA, CDR3 length, clone size, J gene, V gene, D gene. D genes are given only for firm matches. Some rows mark clone size as missing; the rest say once, few, many or name a class of expanded clone.

CDR3 protein: CASSGGRDTGELFF; CDR3 DNA: TGTGCCTCGTCAGGGGGACGAGACACCGGGGAGCTGTTTTTT; CDR3 length: 14; clone size: -; J gene: TRBJ2-2; V gene: TRBV10-3; D gene: TRBD1
CDR3 protein: CASSVPGSGFNYGYTF; CDR3 DNA: TGTGCCAGCAGTGTACCGGGGTCGGGGTTTAACTATGGCTACACCTTC; CDR3 length: 16; clone size: few; J gene: TRBJ1-2; V gene: TRBV2; D gene: -
CDR3 protein: CASSYGGGTGELFF; CDR3 DNA: TGTGCCAGCAGTTACGGGGGAGGCACCGGGGAGCTGTTTTTT; CDR3 length: 14; clone size: -; J gene: TRBJ2-2; V gene: TRBV6-5; D gene: -
CDR3 protein: CASSFGTGGYEQYF; CDR3 DNA: TGTGCCAGCAGTTTCGGGACAGGGGGTTACGAGCAGTACTTC; CDR3 length: 14; clone size: -; J gene: TRBJ2-7; V gene: TRBV2; D gene: TRBD1
CDR3 protein: CASSLRGSPLHF; CDR3 DNA: TGTGCCAGCAGTTTACGCGGATCACCCCTCCACTTT; CDR3 length: 12; clone size: -; J gene: TRBJ1-6; V gene: TRBV27; D gene: -
CDR3 protein: CASNGQGVGEAFF; CDR3 DNA: TGTGCCAGCAATGGGCAGGGGGTGGGTGAAGCTTTCTTT; CDR3 length: 13; clone size: -; J gene: TRBJ1-1; V gene: TRBV6-5; D gene: TRBD1
CDR3 protein: CASSYQGGETQYF; CDR3 DNA: TGTGCCAGCAGCTACCAGGGTGGGGAGACCCAGTACTTC; CDR3 length: 13; clone size: -; J gene: TRBJ2-5; V gene: TRBV11-3; D gene: -
CDR3 protein: CASSPLARVVTDTQYF; CDR3 DNA: TGTGCCAGCAGCCCCTTGGCGAGGGTGGTAACAGATACGCAGTATTTT; CDR3 length: 16; clone size: -; J gene: TRBJ2-3; V gene: TRBV3-1/TRBV3-2; D gene: -
CDR3 protein: CASRRGGNTEAFF; CDR3 DNA: TGTGCCAGCAGGAGGGGGGGGAACACTGAAGCTTTCTTT; CDR3 length: 13; clone size: -; J gene: TRBJ1-1; V gene: TRBV7-8; D gene: -
CDR3 protein: CASSLRGFPGELFF; CDR3 DNA: TGTGCCAGCAGCTTGAGAGGGTTCCCCGGGGAGCTGTTTTTT; CDR3 length: 14; clone size: -; J gene: TRBJ2-2; V gene: TRBV5-8; D gene: -
CDR3 protein: CASSRGQGNEKLFF; CDR3 DNA: TGTGCCAGCAGCCGGGGACAGGGTAATGAAAAACTGTTTTTT; CDR3 length: 14; clone size: few; J gene: TRBJ1-4; V gene: TRBV3-1/TRBV3-2; D gene: TRBD1
CDR3 protein: CASSQSIGATPNF; CDR3 DNA: TGCGCCAGCAGCCAATCGATTGGGGCTACCCCCAACTTC; CDR3 length: 13; clone size: -; J gene: TRBJ2-5; V gene: TRBV4-3; D gene: -
CDR3 protein: CASSYSARGETQYF; CDR3 DNA: TGTGCCAGCAGTTACTCGGCCAGGGGGGAGACCCAGTACTTC; CDR3 length: 14; clone size: few; J gene: TRBJ2-5; V gene: TRBV6-5; D gene: TRBD1
CDR3 protein: CASSSRGLYGYTF; CDR3 DNA: TGTGCCAGCAGTTCCAGGGGCCTCTATGGCTACACCTTC; CDR3 length: 13; clone size: once; J gene: TRBJ1-2; V gene: TRBV6-5; D gene: -
CDR3 protein: CSVRGDRGPDTQYF; CDR3 DNA: TGCAGCGTTCGTGGGGACAGGGGACCAGATACGCAGTATTTT; CDR3 length: 14; clone size: -; J gene: TRBJ2-3; V gene: TRBV29-1; D gene: TRBD1
CDR3 protein: CASSEDSRNTEAFF; CDR3 DNA: TGCGCCAGCAGTGAGGACAGCCGGAACACTGAAGCTTTCTTT; CDR3 length: 14; clone size: once; J gene: TRBJ1-1; V gene: TRBV10-2; D gene: -
CDR3 protein: CASSLDRINSEAFF; CDR3 DNA: TGTGCCAGCAGCTTAGACAGGATAAATTCTGAAGCTTTCTTT; CDR3 length: 14; clone size: -; J gene: TRBJ1-1; V gene: TRBV11-2; D gene: -
CDR3 protein: CASSLAGDRGRDTQYF; CDR3 DNA: TGCGCCAGCAGCTTGGCGGGGGACAGGGGGAGAGATACGCAGTATTTT; CDR3 length: 16; clone size: -; J gene: TRBJ2-3; V gene: TRBV5-1; D gene: TRBD1
CDR3 protein: CASSSKAGGYYGYTF; CDR3 DNA: TGTGCCAGCAGTTCCAAGGCCGGCGGCTACTATGGCTACACCTTC; CDR3 length: 15; clone size: -; J gene: TRBJ1-2; V gene: TRBV5-4; D gene: -
CDR3 protein: CASSLDGHAQETQYF; CDR3 DNA: TGTGCCAGCAGCTTAGATGGACACGCACAAGAGACCCAGTACTTC; CDR3 length: 15; clone size: -; J gene: TRBJ2-5; V gene: TRBV7-7; D gene: -
CDR3 protein: CASSPTGGLTEAFF; CDR3 DNA: TGTGCCAGCAGCCCGACAGGGGGACTCACTGAAGCTTTCTTT; CDR3 length: 14; clone size: once; J gene: TRBJ1-1; V gene: TRBV7-2; D gene: TRBD1
CDR3 protein: CASSSGQGATIYGYTF; CDR3 DNA: TGTGCCAGCAGCTCGGGACAGGGGGCGACGATCTATGGCTACACCTTC; CDR3 length: 16; clone size: -; J gene: TRBJ1-2; V gene: TRBV7-2; D gene: TRBD1
CDR3 protein: CATARTVTYEQYF; CDR3 DNA: TGTGCCACCGCACGGACAGTTACCTACGAGCAGTACTTC; CDR3 length: 13; clone size: -; J gene: TRBJ2-7; V gene: TRBV19; D gene: -
CDR3 protein: CASRPGLQETQYF; CDR3 DNA: TGTGCCAGCAGACCGGGACTACAAGAGACCCAGTACTTC; CDR3 length: 13; clone size: -; J gene: TRBJ2-5; V gene: TRBV28; D gene: TRBD2
CDR3 protein: CASSARSRETQYF; CDR3 DNA: TGCGCCAGCAGTGCCCGGAGTCGGGAGACCCAGTACTTC; CDR3 length: 13; clone size: -; J gene: TRBJ2-5; V gene: TRBV10-1; D gene: -
CDR3 protein: CASSLAVRTGGYGYTF; CDR3 DNA: TGTGCCAGCAGCTTGGCCGTAAGGACAGGGGGCTATGGCTACACCTTC; CDR3 length: 16; clone size: -; J gene: TRBJ1-2; V gene: TRBV5-6; D gene: TRBD1
CDR3 protein: CASSALTRIQETQYF; CDR3 DNA: TGTGCCAGCAGCGCCTTGACACGAATCCAAGAGACCCAGTACTTC; CDR3 length: 15; clone size: -; J gene: TRBJ2-5; V gene: TRBV5-8; D gene: -
CDR3 protein: CASSLSGTGSSYEQYF; CDR3 DNA: TGCGCCAGCAGCCTTTCCGGGACAGGAAGCTCCTACGAGCAGTACTTC; CDR3 length: 16; clone size: few; J gene: TRBJ2-7; V gene: TRBV4-1; D gene: TRBD1
CDR3 protein: CASSLVTGGDGANVLTF; CDR3 DNA: TGTGCCAGCAGTTTAGTCACAGGGGGTGATGGGGCCAACGTCCTGACTTTC; CDR3 length: 17; clone size: -; J gene: TRBJ2-6; V gene: TRBV27; D gene: TRBD1
CDR3 protein: CASSFIQDSNQPQHF; CDR3 DNA: TGTGCCAGCAGCTTTATACAGGATAGCAATCAGCCCCAGCATTTT; CDR3 length: 15; clone size: -; J gene: TRBJ1-5; V gene: TRBV7-8; D gene: -
CDR3 protein: CASSPQANTGELFF; CDR3 DNA: TGTGCCAGCAGCCCCCAGGCGAACACCGGGGAGCTGTTTTTT; CDR3 length: 14; clone size: few; J gene: TRBJ2-2; V gene: TRBV3-1/TRBV3-2; D gene: -
CDR3 protein: CASSFVGQGAEAFF; CDR3 DNA: TGTGCCAGCAGCTTTGTCGGACAGGGGGCTGAAGCTTTCTTT; CDR3 length: 14; clone size: -; J gene: TRBJ1-1; V gene: TRBV7-9; D gene: TRBD1
CDR3 protein: CAIRLTGGANEQYF; CDR3 DNA: TGTGCCATCAGATTGACAGGGGGCGCAAACGAGCAGTACTTC; CDR3 length: 14; clone size: -; J gene: TRBJ2-7; V gene: TRBV10-3; D gene: TRBD1
CDR3 protein: CASSQDRGGAGQPQHF; CDR3 DNA: TGTGCCAGCAGCCAAGATAGGGGAGGGGCGGGTCAGCCCCAGCATTTT; CDR3 length: 16; clone size: few; J gene: TRBJ1-5; V gene: TRBV3-1/TRBV3-2; D gene: -
CDR3 protein: CSASLGGAGAYEQYF; CDR3 DNA: TGCAGCGCATCCCTGGGGGGAGCGGGGGCCTACGAGCAGTACTTC; CDR3 length: 15; clone size: -; J gene: TRBJ2-7; V gene: TRBV29-1; D gene: TRBD2
CDR3 protein: CASSETVNQPQHF; CDR3 DNA: TGTGCCAGCAGTGAGACAGTTAATCAGCCCCAGCATTTT; CDR3 length: 13; clone size: once; J gene: TRBJ1-5; V gene: TRBV6-1; D gene: -
CDR3 protein: CASSLVPGAYEQYF; CDR3 DNA: TGCGCCAGCAGCTTGGTTCCAGGGGCCTACGAGCAGTACTTC; CDR3 length: 14; clone size: -; J gene: TRBJ2-7; V gene: TRBV5-1; D gene: -
CDR3 protein: CARNTSYEQYF; CDR3 DNA: TGTGCCAGGAATACTTCGTACGAGCAGTACTTC; CDR3 length: 11; clone size: -; J gene: TRBJ2-7; V gene: TRBV21-1; D gene: -
CDR3 protein: CASSVPRPAGYGYTF; CDR3 DNA: TGTGCCAGCAGTGTACCTCGTCCCGCAGGCTATGGCTACACCTTC; CDR3 length: 15; clone size: -; J gene: TRBJ1-2; V gene: TRBV5-6; D gene: -
CDR3 protein: CASSASPNLEGTEAFF; CDR3 DNA: TGTGCCAGCAGTGCCTCACCCAACTTAGAGGGCACTGAAGCTTTCTTT; CDR3 length: 16; clone size: -; J gene: TRBJ1-1; V gene: TRBV6-1; D gene: -
CDR3 protein: CASRGQGYYGYTF; CDR3 DNA: TGTGCCAGCAGGGGACAGGGCTACTATGGCTACACCTTC; CDR3 length: 13; clone size: -; J gene: TRBJ1-2; V gene: TRBV27; D gene: TRBD1
CDR3 protein: CASSFQGNYGYTF; CDR3 DNA: TGTGCCAGCAGTTTTCAGGGAAACTATGGCTACACCTTC; CDR3 length: 13; clone size: -; J gene: TRBJ1-2; V gene: TRBV12-3/TRBV12-4; D gene: -
CDR3 protein: CASSMGLNQPQHF; CDR3 DNA: TGTGCCAGCAGTATGGGCCTAAATCAGCCCCAGCATTTT; CDR3 length: 13; clone size: -; J gene: TRBJ1-5; V gene: TRBV12-3/TRBV12-4; D gene: -
CDR3 protein: CAISESAKHYEQYF; CDR3 DNA: TGTGCCATCAGTGAGTCTGCAAAGCACTACGAGCAGTACTTC; CDR3 length: 14; clone size: -; J gene: TRBJ2-7; V gene: TRBV10-3; D gene: -
CDR3 protein: CSGAQGTNSGNTIYF; CDR3 DNA: TGCAGCGGGGCCCAGGGGACTAACTCTGGAAACACCATATATTTT; CDR3 length: 15; clone size: -; J gene: TRBJ1-3; V gene: TRBV29-1; D gene: -
CDR3 protein: CASSYVQGANQPQHF; CDR3 DNA: TGTGCCAGCAGTTACGTGCAGGGCGCAAATCAGCCCCAGCATTTT; CDR3 length: 15; clone size: -; J gene: TRBJ1-5; V gene: TRBV6-5; D gene: -
CDR3 protein: CASRLAGVYTQYF; CDR3 DNA: TGTGCCAGCAGACTAGCGGGAGTGTATACGCAGTATTTT; CDR3 length: 13; clone size: -; J gene: TRBJ2-3; V gene: TRBV19; D gene: TRBD2
CDR3 protein: CASSDGGTASNYGYTF; CDR3 DNA: TGCGCCAGCAGCGACGGGGGGACGGCATCTAACTATGGCTACACCTTC; CDR3 length: 16; clone size: few; J gene: TRBJ1-2; V gene: TRBV5-1; D gene: -
CDR3 protein: CASSPGQGAYGYTF; CDR3 DNA: TGTGCCAGCAGCCCGGGACAGGGGGCCTATGGCTACACCTTC; CDR3 length: 14; clone size: -; J gene: TRBJ1-2; V gene: TRBV9; D gene: TRBD1
CDR3 protein: CAILWAGANTGELFF; CDR3 DNA: TGCGCCATCCTGTGGGCGGGCGCGAACACCGGGGAGCTGTTTTTT; CDR3 length: 15; clone size: -; J gene: TRBJ2-2; V gene: TRBV10-1; D gene: -
CDR3 protein: CASSEGTGTGGFYQPQHF; CDR3 DNA: TGTGCCAGCAGTGAAGGGACCGGGACAGGGGGCTTTTATCAGCCCCAGCATTTT; CDR3 length: 18; clone size: -; J gene: TRBJ1-5; V gene: TRBV6-1; D gene: TRBD1
CDR3 protein: CASSTRTGHTEAFF; CDR3 DNA: TGTGCCAGCAGTACTCGGACAGGGCACACTGAAGCTTTCTTT; CDR3 length: 14; clone size: -; J gene: TRBJ1-1; V gene: TRBV27; D gene: TRBD1
CDR3 protein: CASSSDSYEQYF; CDR3 DNA: TGTGCCAGCAGCTCCGACAGCTACGAGCAGTACTTC; CDR3 length: 12; clone size: -; J gene: TRBJ2-7; V gene: TRBV5-4; D gene: -
CDR3 protein: CASSFRDRGSGELFF; CDR3 DNA: TGTGCCAGCAGCTTCCGGGACAGGGGGTCAGGGGAGCTGTTTTTT; CDR3 length: 15; clone size: -; J gene: TRBJ2-2; V gene: TRBV5-6; D gene: TRBD1